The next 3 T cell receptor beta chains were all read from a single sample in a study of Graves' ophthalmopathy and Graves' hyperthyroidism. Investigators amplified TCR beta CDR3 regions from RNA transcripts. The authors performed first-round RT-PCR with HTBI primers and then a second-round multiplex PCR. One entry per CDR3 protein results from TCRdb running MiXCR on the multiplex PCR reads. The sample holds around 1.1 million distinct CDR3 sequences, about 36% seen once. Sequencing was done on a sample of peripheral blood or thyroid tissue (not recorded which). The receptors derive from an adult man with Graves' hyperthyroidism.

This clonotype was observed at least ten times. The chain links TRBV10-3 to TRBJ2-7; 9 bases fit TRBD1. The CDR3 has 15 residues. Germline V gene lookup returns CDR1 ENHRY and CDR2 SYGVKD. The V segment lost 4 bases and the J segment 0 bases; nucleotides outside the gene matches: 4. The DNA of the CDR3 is TGTGCCATCAGTGGCCCGGGACAGGGCTCCTACGAGCAGTACTTC. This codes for CAISGPGQGSYEQYF.

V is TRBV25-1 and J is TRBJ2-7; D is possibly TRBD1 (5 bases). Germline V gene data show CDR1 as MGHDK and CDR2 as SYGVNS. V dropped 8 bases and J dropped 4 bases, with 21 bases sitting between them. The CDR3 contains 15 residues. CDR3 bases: TGTGCCAGCGTTGGTAAGGCAGGGCTGTTTTACGAGCAGTACTTC. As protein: CASVGKAGLFYEQYF.

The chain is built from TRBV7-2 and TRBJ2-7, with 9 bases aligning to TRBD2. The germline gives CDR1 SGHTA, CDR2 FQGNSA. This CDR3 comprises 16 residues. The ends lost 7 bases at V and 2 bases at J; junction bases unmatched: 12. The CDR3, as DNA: TGTGCCAGCACCCCTTCAGGACTAGCGCCTGCCTACGAGCAGTACTTC. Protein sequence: CASTPSGLAPAYEQYF.